The 27 T cell receptor beta chains presented below share a single source sample, sequenced in a study of T cell responses to AZD1222 COVID-19 vaccine. Only in-frame clones appear in the TCRdb table, and some are missing; sequencing was by immunoSEQ multiplex PCR. Of some 150,000 clones listed, roughly 90% were seen once; the top ten hold approximately 4.5%. Source: peripheral blood, taken 28 days after the second AZD1222 dose. Every receptor here comes from an adult who received the AZD1222 COVID-19 vaccine.

The V and J genes are TRBV7-9 and TRBJ2-3; 8 nucleotides line up with TRBD1. CDR3 length: 15 residues. J lost 0 bases, V lost 5 bases, and 4 bases had no gene match. Germline V lookup: CDR1 SEHNR, CDR2 FQNEAQ (reference sequence). CDR3 sequence: CASSPTGESTDTQYF. In DNA form, the CDR3 reads TGTGCCAGCAGCCCGACAGGGGAGAGCACAGATACGCAGTATTTT.

The chain is built from TRBV7-9 and TRBJ2-7, with 10 bases that match TRBD1. Germline V CDR1 and CDR2: SEHNR, FQNEAQ (reference sequence). This CDR3 spans 14 amino acids. V lost 3 bases to trimming and J lost 4 bases; unmatched junction nucleotides: 3. Here the CDR3 DNA reads TGTGCCAGCAGCTTTCGGGGACAGGGGTACGAGCAGTACTTC. The encoded protein is CASSFRGQGYEQYF.

This sequence joins TRBV2 and TRBJ2-1; 8 bases match TRBD2. The CDR3 length is 13 residues. Germline-derived CDR1 and CDR2 are SNHLY and FYNNEI. After removal of 5 bases from V and 10 bases from J, the junction contained 7 bases not matched to a gene. CDR3 sequence: CASSSKGGGEQFF. The CDR3, as DNA: TGTGCCAGCAGTTCCAAGGGCGGGGGGGAGCAGTTCTTC.

This chain uses TRBV6-1 with TRBJ2-7; 8 positions agree with TRBD1. J lost 7 bases, V lost 2 bases, and 7 bases had no gene match. The CDR3 sequence is 14 residues long. Germline V gene data show CDR1 as MNHNS and CDR2 as SASEGT. The CDR3 region is CASSEQGARSEQYF. The CDR3 DNA reads as TGTGCCAGCAGTGAACAGGGGGCTCGGAGTGAGCAGTACTTC.

The chain carries TRBV7-9 and TRBJ1-4; 7 positions match TRBD1. Germline CDR1 reads SEHNR; CDR2 reads FQNEAQ (reference sequence). V shed 3 bases, J shed 12 bases, and the junction held 4 bases outside the gene matches. This CDR3 is built from 12 residues. For the CDR3, the DNA is TGTGCCAGCAGCTTGACAGGGACCGAACTGTTTTTT. It translates to CASSLTGTELFF.

The chain carries TRBV18 and TRBJ1-1; D may be TRBD1 (5 bases). V dropped 3 bases and J dropped 0 bases, with 11 bases sitting between them. Germline CDR1 and CDR2: KGHSH and LQKENI. The CDR3 spans 15 residues. In DNA, the CDR3 is TGTGCCAGCTCACCTTCGGGGCAAGTGAACACTGAAGCTTTCTTT. Translated: CASSPSGQVNTEAFF.

This sequence joins TRBV7-2 and TRBJ1-2; D is possibly TRBD1 (5 bases). V lost 5 bases to trimming and J lost 4 bases, with 17 bases between them. CDR3 length equals 15 residues. Germline V gene data show CDR1 as SGHTA and CDR2 as FQGNSA. The CDR3 spells CASSPEPGGGYGYTF. In nucleotides, the CDR3 is TGTGCCAGCAGCCCCGAGCCTGGGGGAGGCTATGGCTACACCTTC.

The rearrangement links TRBV19 to TRBJ1-3, with D maybe TRBD1 (5 bases). The CDR3 extends over 14 amino acids. Trimming stripped 7 bases from V and 2 bases from J, with 12 bases between. CDR1 and CDR2 (germline): LNHDA, SQIVND (reference sequence). CDR3 region: CASTSGGAGNTIYF. CDR3 coding DNA: TGTGCCAGTACTTCCGGAGGGGCTGGAAACACCATATATTTT.

The chain is built from TRBV18 and TRBJ2-7, with 10 positions matching TRBD2. The V gene end was trimmed by 3 bases and the J gene end by 5 bases; junction bases not matched to a gene: 7. The CDR3 has 15 residues. The germline V gene encodes CDR1 KGHSH and CDR2 LQKENI. Written as DNA, the CDR3 is TGTGCCAGCTCACCTCCTAGCGGGGGTCGAAACGAGCAGTACTTC. Amino acids: CASSPPSGGRNEQYF. The variable domain in full, completed from reference TRBV18 and TRBJ2-7, reads NAGVMQNPRHLVRRRGQEARLRCSPMKGHSHVYWYRQLPEEGLKFMVYLQKENIIDESGMPKERFSAEFPKEGPSILRIQQVVRGDSAAYFCASSPPSGGRNEQYFGPGTRLTVT.

The chain joins TRBV3-1 (or the pseudogene TRBV3-2) to TRBJ1-6; 7 positions match TRBD1. CDR1 is LGHDT, CDR2 YNNKEL, per germline (reference sequence). The CDR3 totals 15 residues. The V gene end was trimmed by 2 bases and the J gene end by 9 bases; junction bases not matched to a gene: 7. The CDR3 DNA sequence: TGTGCCAGCAGCCAAAGGGACAGAGAATGTTCACCCCTCCACTTT. Its translation is CASSQRDRECSPLHF.

The chain employs TRBV7-7 and TRBJ2-1; D is undetermined. The germline V gene has CDR1 SSHAT and CDR2 FNYEAQ (reference sequence). The CDR3 consists of 15 residues. V lost 2 bases, J lost 0 bases, and 8 bases lay in between. DNA for the CDR3: TGTGCCAGCAGCTTACGGGCAGCCTCCTACAATGAGCAGTTCTTC. Its protein product is CASSLRAASYNEQFF.

The genes are TRBV3-1 (or the pseudogene TRBV3-2) and TRBJ2-7, with D maybe TRBD1 (5 bases). Germline V CDR1 and CDR2: LGHDT, YNNKEL (reference sequence). With 5 bases removed from V and 2 bases from J, the gap between germline ends came to 13 bases. This CDR3 comprises 14 residues. CDR3 amino acids: CASSMGLMPYEQYF. DNA for the CDR3: TGTGCCAGCAGCATGGGGCTAATGCCCTACGAGCAGTACTTC.

V is TRBV20-1 and J is TRBJ1-1; D remains unclear. Germline CDR1 DFQATT, CDR2 SNEGSKA (reference sequence). The CDR3 has 12 residues. Trimming shortened V by 3 bases and J by 0 bases, and 5 bases separated the two germline ends. DNA of the CDR3: TGCAGTGCTAGTGCTTTGAACACTGAAGCTTTCTTT. The encoded protein is CSASALNTEAFF.

The sample holds one count of this clone. V gene TRBV11-3 combines with J gene TRBJ2-1; 11 bases line up with TRBD1. V was pared by 4 bases and J by 4 bases, with 6 bases of the junction left unmatched. The CDR3 totals 16 residues. Germline V gives CDR1 SGHNT, CDR2 YENEEA. The CDR3 spells CASSSIGQGAYNEQFF. The CDR3 coding sequence is TGTGCCAGCAGCTCAATCGGACAGGGGGCGTACAATGAGCAGTTCTTC.

This sequence joins TRBV15 and TRBJ1-5, with D unclear. Deletions cut 8 bases from V and 0 bases from J, with 8 bases between. CDR1 and CDR2 from the germline V gene are LNHNV and YYDKDF (reference sequence). The CDR3 covers 13 residues. In DNA, the CDR3 is TGTGCCACCGGAAGTAATAGCAATCAGCCCCAGCATTTT. It translates to CATGSNSNQPQHF.

The chain couples TRBV30 to TRBJ1-1; no clear D. V was cut by 8 bases and J by 3 bases, with 10 bases left in between. Germline-derived CDR1 and CDR2 are GTSNPN and SVGIG (reference sequence). The CDR3 consists of 11 residues. CDR3 in DNA: TGTGCCGGCAGGAGAGACACTGAAGCTTTCTTT. Protein sequence: CAGRRDTEAFF.

The chain links TRBV19 to TRBJ1-2, with 9 bases matching TRBD1. This CDR3 spans 13 amino acids. J was trimmed by 4 bases and V by 6 bases; bases with no gene match: 3. Germline V gene data show CDR1 as LNHDA and CDR2 as SQIVND (reference sequence). CDR3 sequence (DNA): TGTGCCAGTAGACTGACAGGGGGCTATGGCTACACCTTC. Translated, it gives CASRLTGGYGYTF. The entire variable domain, with the rest obtained from reference TRBV19 and TRBJ1-2, is as follows: DGGITQSPKYLFRKEGQNVTLSCEQNLNHDAMYWYRQDPGQGLRLIYYSQIVNDFQKGDIAEGYSVSREKKESFPLTVTSAQKNPTAFYLCASRLTGGYGYTFGSGTRLTVV.

V usage is TRBV7-6 and J usage is TRBJ2-7; D unclear. Trimming shortened V by 1 base and J by 3 bases, and 4 bases separated the two germline ends. This CDR3 comprises 12 residues. Germline CDR1 SGHVS, CDR2 FNYEAQ. CDR3: CASSLDDYEQYF. The CDR3 bases are TGTGCCAGCAGCTTAGATGACTACGAGCAGTACTTC.

The CDR3 loop reads CASSDGGTLTYEQYF. The CDR3 DNA reads as TGCGCCAGCAGCGATGGCGGGACTCTAACCTACGAGCAGTACTTC. This chain links TRBV5-1 with TRBJ2-7, with a possible D match to TRBD2 (6 bases). This CDR3 is 15 amino acids long. Per germline, CDR1 SGHRS and CDR2 YFSETQ. V lost 4 bases, J lost 2 bases, and 16 bases lay in between.

The V call is TRBV30, the J call TRBJ1-3; no clear D gene. With 0 bases removed from V and 3 bases from J, the gap between germline ends came to 9 bases. There are 14 residues in the CDR3. CDR1 GTSNPN and CDR2 SVGIG come from the germline V gene (reference sequence). CDR3 in amino acids: CAWSVGGYGNTIYF. Written as DNA, the CDR3 is TGTGCCTGGAGTGTTGGTGGTTATGGAAACACCATATATTTT.

The V and J genes are TRBV6-4 and TRBJ2-7; no firm D call. Germline-derived CDR1 and CDR2 are MRHNA and SNTAGT. Trimming pared 5 bases from V and 6 bases from J, leaving 14 bases between. CDR3 length: 13 amino acids. The CDR3 DNA reads as TGTGCCAGCAGTCCAGCGCTCGAGACCGAGCAGTACTTC. Translation: CASSPALETEQYF.

This clone was counted between two and nine times. The gene calls are TRBV3-1 (or the pseudogene TRBV3-2) and TRBJ2-3, with TRBD2 matching over 7 bases. The J segment lost 3 bases and the V segment lost 11 bases, leaving 11 bases of the junction unmatched. This CDR3 has 14 residues. Germline lookup yields CDR1 LGHDT and CDR2 YNNKEL (reference sequence). Written as DNA, the CDR3 is TGTGCCGCGGGGGATGGGGTCTGGACAGATACGCAGTATTTT. Translating gives CAAGDGVWTDTQYF.

The gene calls are TRBV6-6 and TRBJ1-1; TRBD1 matches 8 bases. Germline assignment: CDR1 MNHNY and CDR2 SVGAGI (reference sequence). Trimming took 6 bases from V and 3 from J; bases not matched to a gene: 6. The CDR3 contains 14 residues. The CDR3 DNA sequence: TGTGCCAGCAGCCTACAGGGGGGGGACACTGAAGCTTTCTTT. Its protein product is CASSLQGGDTEAFF.

This chain links TRBV16 with TRBJ1-5; the match to TRBD1 covers 7 bases. CDR1 is KGHSY and CDR2 is FQNENV in the germline V gene. This CDR3 has 15 residues. V lost 3 bases and J lost 5; bases outside the gene matches: 7. The CDR3 region has the DNA TGTGCCAGCAGCCAGTCGGACAGGCCATATCAGCCCCAGCATTTT. It codes for CASSQSDRPYQPQHF. The whole variable domain, filled in from reference TRBV16 and TRBJ1-5, reads GEEVAQTPKHLVRGEGQKAKLYCAPIKGHSYVFWYQQVLKNEFKFLISFQNENVFDETGMPKERFSAKCLPNSPCSLEIQATKLEDSAVYFCASSQSDRPYQPQHFGDGTRLSIL.

The rearrangement links TRBV3-1 (or the pseudogene TRBV3-2) to TRBJ1-2; D call uncertain. Trimming shortened V by 1 base and J by 8 bases, and 14 bases separated the two germline ends. Germline CDR1 LGHDT, CDR2 YNNKEL (reference sequence). CDR3 length: 14 residues. The CDR3 loop is CASSQVQFAFGYTF. In nucleotides, the CDR3 is TGTGCCAGCAGCCAAGTCCAATTTGCCTTCGGCTACACCTTC.

The chain has TRBV5-1 and TRBJ1-2; D is possibly TRBD1 (5 bases). The CDR3 covers 15 residues. The germline gives CDR1 SGHRS, CDR2 YFSETQ. Trimming shortened V by 0 bases and J by 6 bases, and 15 bases separated the two germline ends. CDR3 bases: TGCGCCAGCAGCTTGGCAGCGGGGGGGAAGGATGGCTACACCTTC. Its translation: CASSLAAGGKDGYTF. Together with reference TRBV5-1 and TRBJ1-2, the CDR3 gives the full variable domain: KAGVTQTPRYLIKTRGQQVTLSCSPISGHRSVSWYQQTPGQGLQFLFEYFSETQRNKGNFPGRFSGRQFSNSRSEMNVSTLELGDSALYLCASSLAAGGKDGYTFGSGTRLTVV.

The V and J genes are TRBV3-1 (or the pseudogene TRBV3-2) and TRBJ1-1; a weak D match, TRBD1 (5 bases). The CDR3 runs to 16 residues. CDR1 and CDR2 (germline): LGHDT, YNNKEL (reference sequence). The ends were cut back, 4 bases at V and 1 base at J, with 16 bases in the middle. This CDR3 is CASSLRTQGGNTEAFF. CDR3 DNA sequence: TGTGCCAGCAGCCTAAGAACCCAGGGAGGGAACACTGAAGCTTTCTTT.